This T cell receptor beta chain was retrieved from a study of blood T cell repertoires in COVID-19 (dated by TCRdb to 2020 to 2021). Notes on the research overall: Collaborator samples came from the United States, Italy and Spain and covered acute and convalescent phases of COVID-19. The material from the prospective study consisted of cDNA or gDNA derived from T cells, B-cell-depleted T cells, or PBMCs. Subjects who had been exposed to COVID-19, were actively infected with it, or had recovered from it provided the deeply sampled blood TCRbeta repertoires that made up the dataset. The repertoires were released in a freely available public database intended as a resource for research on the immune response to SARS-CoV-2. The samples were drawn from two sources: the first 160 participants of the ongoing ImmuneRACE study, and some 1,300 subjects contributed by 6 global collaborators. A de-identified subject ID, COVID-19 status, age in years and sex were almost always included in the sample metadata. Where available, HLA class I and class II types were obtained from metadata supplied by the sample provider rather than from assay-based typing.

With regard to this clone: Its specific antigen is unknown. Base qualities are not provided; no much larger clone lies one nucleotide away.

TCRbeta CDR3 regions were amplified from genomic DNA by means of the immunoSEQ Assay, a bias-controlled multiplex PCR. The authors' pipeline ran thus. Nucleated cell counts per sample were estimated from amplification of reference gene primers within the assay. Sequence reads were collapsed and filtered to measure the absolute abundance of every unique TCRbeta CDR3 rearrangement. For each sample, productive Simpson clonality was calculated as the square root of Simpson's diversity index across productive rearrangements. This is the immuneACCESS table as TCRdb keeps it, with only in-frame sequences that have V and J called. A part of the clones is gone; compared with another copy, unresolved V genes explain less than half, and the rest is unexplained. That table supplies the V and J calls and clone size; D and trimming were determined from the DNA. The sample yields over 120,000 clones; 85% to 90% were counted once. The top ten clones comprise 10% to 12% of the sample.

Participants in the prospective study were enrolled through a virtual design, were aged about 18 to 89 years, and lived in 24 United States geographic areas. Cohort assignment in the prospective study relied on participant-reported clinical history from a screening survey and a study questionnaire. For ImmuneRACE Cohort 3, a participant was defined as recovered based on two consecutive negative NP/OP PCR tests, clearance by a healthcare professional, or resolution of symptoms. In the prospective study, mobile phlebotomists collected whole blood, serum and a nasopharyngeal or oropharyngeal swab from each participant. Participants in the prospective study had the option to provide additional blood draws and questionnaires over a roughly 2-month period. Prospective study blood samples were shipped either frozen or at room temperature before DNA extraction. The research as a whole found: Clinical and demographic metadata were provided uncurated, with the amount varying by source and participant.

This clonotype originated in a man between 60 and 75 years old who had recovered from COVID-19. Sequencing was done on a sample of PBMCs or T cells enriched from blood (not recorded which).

The base sequence is TGTGCCTGGAAAAAGACAGGAGTTAACACCGGGGAGCTGTTTTTT. Its translation reads: CAWKKTGVNTGELFF. The rearranged segments are TRBV30 and TRBJ2-2, with TRBD1 tentatively as D gene (6 bases match). The CDR3, from cysteine to phenylalanine, totals 15 residues. The only DNA kept is the CDR3, 45 bases in frame from the first base. The CDR1 and CDR2 encoded by the germline V gene (reference sequence) are GTSNPN and SVGIG. V loses 4 bases of germline sequence and J loses 2 bases, and the interval between the two ends is 14 bases.